The 3 T cell receptor beta chains listed next were all sequenced from one sample in a study of a mutant IDH1 vaccine in newly diagnosed glioma. The antigens for these receptors are not known. TCRdb's table, derived via immunoSEQ multiplex PCR, lists solely in-frame clones and lacks some. The sample has 50,000 to 85,000 clones, over 75% seen once. Time point: week 23, last vaccination. Topical imiquimod was applied with each vaccine dose, which held 300 ug of mutant IDH1 20-mer peptide. The sequencing used PBMCs, collected from a glioma patient whose treatment included an IDH1 peptide vaccine. These receptors all stem from a man in his late teens or twenties with glioma.

The chain has TRBV7-8 and TRBJ2-7, with D perhaps matching TRBD1 or TRBD2 (5 bases each). The CDR3 runs 15 residues. Looked up from germline, CDR1 is SGHVS and CDR2 is FQNEAQ. V was cut by 2 bases and J by 0 bases, with 11 bases left in between. This chain's CDR3 is CASSLRDQSSYEQYF. The CDR3 DNA reads TGTGCCAGCAGCTTACGGGACCAAAGCTCCTACGAGCAGTACTTC.

This chain connects TRBV7-9 to TRBJ1-1, with D possibly TRBD1 on 5 matching bases. V was shortened by 1 base and J by 2 bases, with 14 bases between the two germline ends. The CDR3 is 16 residues long. Per the germline V gene, CDR1 is SEHNR and CDR2 is FQNEAQ (reference sequence). For the CDR3, the DNA is TGTGCCAGCAGCTTAGGGGACTTACTCCTAAACACTGAAGCTTTCTTT. Translated: CASSLGDLLLNTEAFF.

The V and J genes are TRBV10-3 and TRBJ2-7; TRBD1 might be the D (5 bases). This CDR3 contains 14 residues. The V and J ends lost 6 bases and 2 bases respectively, with 14 bases between them. Germline V gives CDR1 ENHRY, CDR2 SYGVKD. This CDR3 reads CAISLTENPYEQYF. The CDR3, as DNA: TGTGCCATCAGCCTGACAGAGAACCCCTACGAGCAGTACTTC.